The sequence of this T cell receptor beta chain was determined in a study of radiotherapy plus CTLA-4 blockade in lung cancer. The CDR3 consists of 17 residues. CDR1 and CDR2 from the germline V gene are LGHNA and YNFKEQ. V lost 0 bases and J lost 0, with 12 bases in between. A remark on this clone: Its antigen is unknown.

Method: immunoSEQ multiplex PCR; TCRdb's copy keeps in-frame clones and lacks some. The table shows about 59,000 clones, with approximately 68% occurring only once. Whole-study findings and limits: TCR clones from tumors expanded in blood after radiotherapy plus ipilimumab.

Sequences were derived from peripheral blood, sampled from a patient treated with radiotherapy plus ipilimumab. This sequence joins TRBV4-2 and TRBJ1-3; TRBD1 might be the D (5 bases). This TCR was recovered from a human donor with non-small cell lung cancer whose response to radiotherapy plus ipilimumab could not be evaluated. The CDR3: CASSQDWQGYSGNTIYF. DNA of the CDR3: TGTGCCAGCAGCCAAGACTGGCAGGGCTACTCTGGAAACACCATATATTTT.